This T cell receptor (beta chain) was captured by sequencing in a study of T cell repertoires in cytomegalovirus infection. About the research overall: Shared public TCR beta signatures pointed to both CMV infection and a matching HLA type.

A single record per CDR3 protein comes from TCRdb applying MiXCR to the reads. The repertoire consists of more than 250,000 distinct CDR3 sequences, with 20% to 30% occurring once and the leading ten covering 13%. The CDR3 has 14 amino acids. Germline V lookup: CDR1 LNHDA, CDR2 SQIVND (reference sequence). Trimming left V 3 bases short and J 2 bases short, with 7 bases between. For this clonotype: As yet, its antigen is unknown.

Findings and caveats of the study: The response measured ex vivo was dominated by TCR beta clonotypes (HLA-C-restricted and CMV-specific).

The clonotype was recovered from a human donor in good health (CMV status not recorded). Some clones in this sample may be carry-over from other donors' samples. The rearrangement joins TRBV19 to TRBJ2-2; a weak D match, TRBD2 (6 bases). The sequencing used cultured PBMCs, collected from culture after CMV antigen stimulation. The CDR3 DNA sequence: TGTGCCAGTAGTATGGACTATAACACCGGGGAGCTGTTTTTT. Protein: CASSMDYNTGELFF.